Below, 2 T cell receptor beta chains from the same sample are listed, as sequenced in a study of CD8 T cells in ankylosing spondylitis (dated by TCRdb to 2016 to 2017). The library was generated by 5' RACE. Reads for this sample came from an Illumina HiSeq 2500. TCRdb cleaned the public reads at Q25 with fastp, built clones with MiXCR and kept in-frame beta chains. Every CDR3 protein is listed once, alongside the most common genes and DNA of its rows. Recorded for this sample are under 450,000 distinct CDR3 sequences; roughly 20% of them occurred a single time. The biggest ten clones account for about an eighth of the sample. Sample: blood, either unsorted or a sorted T cell fraction (not recorded which). The receptors here all came from a male donor with ankylosing spondylitis or in good health (not recorded which).

The chain employs TRBV6-5 and TRBJ2-7; maybe TRBD1 (6 bases). This CDR3 comprises 16 residues. Looked up from germline, CDR1 is MNHEY and CDR2 is SVGAGI. V dropped 5 bases and J dropped 2 bases, with 19 bases sitting between them. The CDR3: CASSERTADSPYEQYF. DNA for the CDR3: TGTGCCAGCAGTGAAAGGACCGCGGACAGCCCCTACGAGCAGTACTTC.

This clonotype was seen a few times. The chain has TRBV7-9 and TRBJ2-7; no clear D gene. The germline CDR1 and CDR2 sequences are SEHNR and FQNEAQ (reference sequence). This CDR3 comprises 11 residues. Trimming took off 2 bases at V and 6 bases at J, with 5 bases between the two ends. CDR3 DNA: TGTGCCAGCAGCTTACTGGCCGAGCAGTACTTC. As protein: CASSLLAEQYF.